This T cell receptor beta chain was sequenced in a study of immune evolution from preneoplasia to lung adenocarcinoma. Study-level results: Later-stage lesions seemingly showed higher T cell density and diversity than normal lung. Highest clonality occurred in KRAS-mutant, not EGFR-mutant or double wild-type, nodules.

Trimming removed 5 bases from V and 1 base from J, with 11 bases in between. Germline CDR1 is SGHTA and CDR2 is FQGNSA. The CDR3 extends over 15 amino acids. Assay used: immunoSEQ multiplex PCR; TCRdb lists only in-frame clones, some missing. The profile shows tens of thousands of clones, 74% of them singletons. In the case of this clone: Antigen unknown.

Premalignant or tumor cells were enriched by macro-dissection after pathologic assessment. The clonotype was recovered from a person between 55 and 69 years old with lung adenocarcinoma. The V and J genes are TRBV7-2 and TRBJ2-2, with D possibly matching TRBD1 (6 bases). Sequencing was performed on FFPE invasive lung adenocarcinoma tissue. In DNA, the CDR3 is TGTGCCAGCAGCCCCTGGACAGTGAACACCGGGGAGCTGTTTTTT. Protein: CASSPWTVNTGELFF.